The present entry profiles one TCR beta chain with its context. Relative to the germline gene, one junction end is altered; a read error may explain this. TCRdb reprocessed the PCR reads with MiXCR, giving one entry per CDR3 protein. The data contain 20,000 to 30,000 distinct CDR3 sequences, about 51% of them seen just once; the ten biggest clones take up around 21%. The source of the sample is a study of CD4 and CD8 cells across lung adenocarcinoma regions. The CDR3 length is 15 residues. Looked up from germline, CDR1 is MRHNA and CDR2 is SNTAGT. Sequenced sample: CD4+ T cells from the center of a lung tumor. The chain employs TRBV6-4 and TRBJ2-3, with 13 bases aligning to TRBD2. The sequence was obtained from a male donor with lung adenocarcinoma. The CD4 and CD8 labels of this study may be unreliable. The CDR3 DNA reads TGTGCCAGCAGTGGGACTAGCGGGAGCACAGAGACGCAGTATTTC. Protein: CASSGTSGSTETQYF.